This T cell receptor (beta chain) was identified during a study of T cells after posttransplantation cyclophosphamide. Busulfan-fludarabine conditioning, marrow transplant, and cyclophosphamide on days +3 and +4 were administered. Per germline, CDR1 MNHNY and CDR2 SVGAGI (reference sequence). J gave up 9 bases and V 2 bases, and 7 bases lay outside the gene matches. This CDR3 has 14 amino acids. This clone was detected ten times or more. Antigen specificity is unknown. Points from the study as a whole: Donor CD8+ memory clones often dominated recipient blood repertoires at later times.

The protocol was immunoSEQ multiplex PCR, while the TCRdb copy is restricted to in-frame clones and leaves out a portion. The sample was found to contain roughly 10,000 clones, and every one recurs. This TCR was recovered from a male patient between 45 and 59 years old who received an allogeneic stem cell transplant from a related donor and was CMV-positive. The graft donor may be the source of some T cells. Sequencing used PBMCs, obtained nearly 360 days after allogeneic stem cell transplant with posttransplant cyclophosphamide. This chain uses TRBV6-6 with TRBJ2-1; the match to TRBD2 covers 7 bases. This chain's CDR3 is CASSYEGSGFEQFF. The CDR3 bases are TGTGCCAGCAGTTACGAAGGTAGCGGGTTTGAGCAGTTCTTC.